These 8 T cell receptor beta chains originate from one sample sequenced in a study of cytomegalovirus exposure and HLA in healthy donors listed by TCRdb under 2017. Library creation used the immunoSEQ multiplex PCR assay. A mixture of 60 forward primers for TCR Vbeta segments and 13 reverse primers for TCR Jbeta segments was used in the multiplex PCR. TCRdb stores this immuneACCESS table with in-frame sequences only. Part of the clones is absent; in the studies checked, under half of the shortfall reflects unresolved V genes, and no reason is known for the rest. Across this sample there are 150,000 to 200,000 clones, with 79% seen only once. The top ten hold approximately 0.39% of the sample. The source material was PBMCs. All receptors derive from a male donor in good health and CMV-seropositive.

The DNA of the CDR3 is TGTGCCAGCAGGTACCGGGATTTCACAGATACGCAGTATTTT. As protein: CASRYRDFTDTQYF. The chain couples TRBV6-1 to TRBJ2-3; maybe TRBD2 (5 bases). Germline CDR1 reads MNHNS; CDR2 reads SASEGT. The CDR3 extends over 14 amino acids. V lost 6 bases and J 2 bases, leaving 12 bases between the germline ends.

In this sample, this clone turned up once. The chain has TRBV5-1 and TRBJ1-6; TRBD1 aligns across 9 bases. CDR3 length: 15 residues. CDR1 and CDR2 from the germline V gene are SGHRS and YFSETQ. With 0 bases clipped from V and 11 bases from J, the junction kept 6 bases outside the gene matches. This CDR3 reads CASSLEQGDRAPLHF. As DNA, the CDR3 is TGCGCCAGCAGCTTGGAACAGGGGGACAGGGCACCCCTCCACTTT.

The genes are TRBV10-1 and TRBJ1-1; TRBD1 is a possible D gene (6 bases). V lost 9 bases and J lost 1, with 15 bases in between. The CDR3 totals 14 residues. Germline CDR1 WNHNN, CDR2 SYGVQD (reference sequence). The CDR3 DNA is TGCGCCAGAAATGGACAGACGGAGAACACTGAAGCTTTCTTT. It is translated as CARNGQTENTEAFF.

The chain carries TRBV11-2 and TRBJ1-2; 10 nucleotides align to TRBD1. Germline loops: CDR1 SGHAT, CDR2 FQNNGV. Trimming cost V 5 bases and J 2 bases; bases outside gene matches: 2. The CDR3 covers 14 residues. The CDR3 spells CASSVGQGNYGYTF. The CDR3 DNA follows: TGTGCCAGCAGCGTGGGACAGGGGAACTATGGCTACACCTTC. The complete variable domain, with remaining parts taken from reference TRBV11-2 and TRBJ1-2, reads EAGVAQSPRYKIIEKRQSVAFWCNPISGHATLYWYQQILGQGPKLLIQFQNNGVVDDSQLPKDRFSAERLKGVDSTLKIQPAKLEDSAVYLCASSVGQGNYGYTFGSGTRLTVV.

This sequence joins TRBV25-1 and TRBJ1-6; possible D gene TRBD1, 6 bases. Germline CDR1 reads MGHDK; CDR2 reads SYGVNS. Trimming took 6 bases from V and 10 from J, leaving 16 bases between them. CDR3 length: 14 amino acids. The CDR3 here is CASRTQGTGSPLHF. The CDR3 region has the DNA TGTGCCAGCAGAACACAGGGTACGGGGTCACCCCTCCACTTT.

CDR3 region: CATSKSTGDYEKLFF. In DNA, the CDR3 is TGTGCCACCAGCAAGTCGACAGGGGACTATGAAAAACTGTTTTTT. The chain is built from TRBV15 and TRBJ1-4; 8 nucleotides match TRBD1. Germline values: CDR1 LNHNV, CDR2 YYDKDF (reference sequence). The CDR3 has 15 residues. V was clipped by 4 bases and J by 6 bases; unmatched bases: 7.

The rearrangement uses TRBV28 and TRBJ2-2; D is uncertain. The CDR3 sequence is 15 residues long. V was pared by 6 bases and J by 2 bases, with 13 bases between. Germline CDR1 MDHEN, CDR2 SYDVKM. For the CDR3, the DNA is TGTGCCAGCAGCCTAATTCCTCTAAACACCGGGGAGCTGTTTTTT. Its translation is CASSLIPLNTGELFF.

The gene calls are TRBV7-9 and TRBJ2-2; TRBD1 might be the D (6 bases). Trimming stripped 5 bases from V and 4 bases from J, with 14 bases between. CDR3 length equals 15 residues. CDR1 SEHNR and CDR2 FQNEAQ come from the germline V gene (reference sequence). CDR3 coding DNA: TGTGCCAGCAGCCATCCGTACAGGGCCACCGGGGAGCTGTTTTTT. Residues: CASSHPYRATGELFF.